The 7 T cell receptor beta chains below were found in one sample sequenced in a study of blood T cell repertoires in COVID-19. Profiling relied on immunoSEQ multiplex PCR, and the TCRdb table lists in-frame clones only, not all of them. Of fewer than 200,000 clones listed, about 85% were seen once; the top ten hold about 5.3%. Sequenced input: PBMCs or T cells enriched from blood (not recorded which). These receptor sequences come from a woman aged 40-49 years with acute COVID-19.

This clone has just one count. The chain recombines TRBV19 with TRBJ2-1; TRBD1 matches at 7 bases. CDR1 and CDR2 (germline): LNHDA, SQIVND (reference sequence). V lost 6 bases and J lost 0; bases outside the gene matches: 14. The CDR3 is 18 residues long. The CDR3 reads CASSQTGTVTSSYNEQFF. Written as DNA, the CDR3 is TGTGCCAGTAGCCAAACCGGGACAGTTACCTCCTCCTACAATGAGCAGTTCTTC.

The chain combines TRBV5-8 with TRBJ1-2; D perhaps matches TRBD1 (5 bases). The length of the CDR3 is 13 residues. Germline lookup yields CDR1 SGHTS and CDR2 YDEGEE. Between the trimmed V and J ends, which lost 4 bases and 0 bases, there was a span of 7 bases. CDR3 protein: CASSAQANYGYTF. The CDR3, as DNA: TGTGCCAGCAGCGCACAGGCTAACTATGGCTACACCTTC.

The chain's CDR3 is CASSSRYRQAGPQETQYF. The CDR3 region has the DNA TGTGCCAGCAGCTCCCGCTACAGACAGGCCGGTCCCCAAGAGACCCAGTACTTC. The genes are TRBV7-9 and TRBJ2-5; perhaps TRBD1 as D (6 bases). Germline CDR1 SEHNR, CDR2 FQNEAQ (reference sequence). This CDR3 contains 18 residues. V was cut by 4 bases and J by 1 base, with 22 bases left in between.

This chain links TRBV19 with TRBJ1-5; no clear D gene. The CDR3 contains 15 residues. V lost 1 base, J lost 2 bases, and 9 bases lay in between. Germline V gives CDR1 LNHDA, CDR2 SQIVND (reference sequence). CDR3 sequence: CASSIVGGGNQPQHF. Here the CDR3 DNA reads TGTGCCAGTAGTATAGTGGGTGGAGGCAATCAGCCCCAGCATTTT.

This clone appeared a few times. The chain is built from TRBV18 and TRBJ2-2; 7 nucleotides align to TRBD1. Germline values: CDR1 KGHSH, CDR2 LQKENI. V lost 1 base, J lost 5 bases, and 4 bases stayed unmatched. The CDR3 covers 15 residues. CDR3 in amino acids: CASSPRQGRTGELFF. As DNA, the CDR3 is TGTGCCAGCTCACCACGACAGGGAAGAACCGGGGAGCTGTTTTTT.

The chain is built from TRBV12-3 or TRBV12-4 and TRBJ2-1; D remains unclear. The CDR3 consists of 13 residues. The V end was cut by 1 base, the J end by 15 bases, with 16 bases between. The CDR3 DNA is TGTGCCAGCAGTTTAGAACACGAGACTCGCCGGTTCTTC. Its protein is CASSLEHETRRFF.

The rearrangement joins TRBV12-3 or TRBV12-4 to TRBJ1-2, with no clear D. Deletions cut 3 bases from V and 11 bases from J, with 16 bases between. The CDR3 totals 13 residues. DNA of the CDR3: TGTGCCAGCAGTTTGGGCCCGCAGTCGGGGTACACCTTC. Translating gives CASSLGPQSGYTF.